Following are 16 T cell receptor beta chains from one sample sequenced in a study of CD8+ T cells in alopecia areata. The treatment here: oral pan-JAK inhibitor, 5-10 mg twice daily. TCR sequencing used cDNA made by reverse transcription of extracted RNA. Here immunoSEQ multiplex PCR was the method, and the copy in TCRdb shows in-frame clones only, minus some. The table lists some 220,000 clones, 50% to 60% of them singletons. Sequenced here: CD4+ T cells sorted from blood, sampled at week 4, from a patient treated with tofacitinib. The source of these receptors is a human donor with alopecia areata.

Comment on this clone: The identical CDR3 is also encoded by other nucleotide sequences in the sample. CDR3 bases: TGTGCCAGCAGCTTCGGCGGCGAAGAGACCCAGTACTTC. Its protein product is CASSFGGEETQYF. This sequence joins TRBV5-6 and TRBJ2-5; the D is unclear. With 2 bases removed from V and 3 bases from J, the gap between germline ends came to 8 bases. CDR3 length equals 13 residues. Germline V gene lookup returns CDR1 SGHDT and CDR2 YYEEEE. Looking up the rest from reference TRBV5-6 and TRBJ2-5 gives the full variable domain: DAGVTQSPTHLIKTRGQQVTLRCSPKSGHDTVSWYQQALGQGPQFIFQYYEEEERQRGNFPDRFSGHQFPNYSSELNVNALLLGDSALYLCASSFGGEETQYFGPGTRLLVL.

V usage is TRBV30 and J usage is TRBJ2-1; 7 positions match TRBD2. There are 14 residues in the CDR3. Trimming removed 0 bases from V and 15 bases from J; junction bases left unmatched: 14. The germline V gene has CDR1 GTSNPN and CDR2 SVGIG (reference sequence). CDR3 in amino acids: CAWSVPGPLGGRFF. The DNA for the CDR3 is TGTGCCTGGAGTGTTCCCGGACCGCTGGGAGGGCGGTTCTTC. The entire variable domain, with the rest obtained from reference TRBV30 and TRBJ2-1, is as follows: SQTIHQWPATLVQPVGSPLSLECTVEGTSNPNLYWYRQAAGRGLQLLFYSVGIGQISSEVPQNLSASRPQDRQFILSSKKLLLSDSGFYLCAWSVPGPLGGRFFGPGTRLTVL.

In DNA form, the CDR3 reads TGCGCCAGCAGCTTGGGGACATTGGGCGAGCAGTACTTC. This sequence encodes CASSLGTLGEQYF. This chain connects TRBV5-1 to TRBJ2-7, with D possibly being TRBD1 (5 bases). V lost 0 bases to trimming and J lost 6 bases, with 10 bases between them. CDR3 length: 13 residues. Germline CDR1 and CDR2: SGHRS and YFSETQ.

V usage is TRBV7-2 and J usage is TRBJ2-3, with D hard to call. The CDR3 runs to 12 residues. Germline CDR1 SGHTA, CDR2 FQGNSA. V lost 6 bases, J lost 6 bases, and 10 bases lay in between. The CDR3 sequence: CASSFLRDTQYF. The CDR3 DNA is TGTGCCAGCAGTTTTCTTAGGGATACGCAGTATTTT. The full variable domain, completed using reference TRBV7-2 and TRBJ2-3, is GAGVSQSPSNKVTEKGKDVELRCDPISGHTALYWYRQSLGQGLEFLIYFQGNSAPDKSGLPSDRFSAERTGGSVSTLTIQRTQQEDSAVYLCASSFLRDTQYFGPGTRLTVL.

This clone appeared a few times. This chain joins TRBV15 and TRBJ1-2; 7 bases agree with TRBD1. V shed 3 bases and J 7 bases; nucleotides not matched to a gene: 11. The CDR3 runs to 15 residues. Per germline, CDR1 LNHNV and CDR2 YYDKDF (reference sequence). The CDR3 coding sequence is TGTGCCACCAGCAGTATACTATCCGGGACAGTTGGCTACACCTTC. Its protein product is CATSSILSGTVGYTF. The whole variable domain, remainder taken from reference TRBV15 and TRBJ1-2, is DAMVIQNPRYQVTQFGKPVTLSCSQTLNHNVMYWYQQKSSQAPKLLFHYYDKDFNNEADTPDNFQSRRPNTSFCFLDIRSPGLGDTAMYLCATSSILSGTVGYTFGSGTRLTVV.

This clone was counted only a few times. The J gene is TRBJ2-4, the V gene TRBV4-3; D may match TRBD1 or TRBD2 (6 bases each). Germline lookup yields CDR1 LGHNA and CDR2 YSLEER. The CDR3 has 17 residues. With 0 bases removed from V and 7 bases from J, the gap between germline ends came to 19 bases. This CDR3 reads CASSQDVGGLVNNIQYF. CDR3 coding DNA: TGCGCCAGCAGCCAAGACGTGGGGGGCTTGGTAAATAACATTCAGTACTTC.

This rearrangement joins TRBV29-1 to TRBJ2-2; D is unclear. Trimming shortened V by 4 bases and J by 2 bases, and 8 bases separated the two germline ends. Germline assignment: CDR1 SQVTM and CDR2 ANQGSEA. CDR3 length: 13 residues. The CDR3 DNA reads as TGCAGCGTTGCGTGGGGAAACACCGGGGAGCTGTTTTTT. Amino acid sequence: CSVAWGNTGELFF.

The CDR3: CASSQALLGPRTRTINEQFF. The CDR3 coding sequence is TGCGCCAGCAGCCAGGCCCTCCTTGGTCCAAGAACCCGAACTATTAATGAGCAGTTCTTC. V is TRBV4-3 and J is TRBJ2-1; D is unclear. V was clipped by 3 bases and J by 7 bases, with 31 bases between them. The CDR3 contains 20 residues. From germline, CDR1 is LGHNA and CDR2 YSLEER.

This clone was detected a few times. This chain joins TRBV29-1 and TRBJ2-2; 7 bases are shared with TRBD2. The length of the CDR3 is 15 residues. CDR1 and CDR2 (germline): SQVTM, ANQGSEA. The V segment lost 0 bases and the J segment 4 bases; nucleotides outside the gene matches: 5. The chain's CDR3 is CSVEDGGGPTGELFF. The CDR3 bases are TGCAGCGTTGAAGATGGGGGGGGACCCACCGGGGAGCTGTTTTTT.

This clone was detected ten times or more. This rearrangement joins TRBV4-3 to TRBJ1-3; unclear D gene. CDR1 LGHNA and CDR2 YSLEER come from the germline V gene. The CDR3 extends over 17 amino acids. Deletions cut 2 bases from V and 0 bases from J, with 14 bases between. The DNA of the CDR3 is TGCGCCAGCAGCCAAAACCTACCCGGCAGCTCTGGAAACACCATATATTTT. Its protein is CASSQNLPGSSGNTIYF.

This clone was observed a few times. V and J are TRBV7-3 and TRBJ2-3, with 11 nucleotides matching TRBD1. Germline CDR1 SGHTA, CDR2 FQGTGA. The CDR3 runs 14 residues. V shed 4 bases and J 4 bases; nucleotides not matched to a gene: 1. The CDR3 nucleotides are TGTGCCAGCAGCTGGGGACAGGGGGCAGATACGCAGTATTTT. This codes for CASSWGQGADTQYF.

The CDR3 coding sequence is TGTGCCAGTTCAAAACCGGGACAGGGGGAGTACGAGCAGTACTTC. It is translated as CASSKPGQGEYEQYF. This chain connects TRBV19 to TRBJ2-7; 11 nucleotides agree with TRBD1. The CDR3 is 15 residues long. Germline CDR1 and CDR2: LNHDA and SQIVND (reference sequence). V shed 8 bases and J 4 bases; nucleotides not matched to a gene: 10.

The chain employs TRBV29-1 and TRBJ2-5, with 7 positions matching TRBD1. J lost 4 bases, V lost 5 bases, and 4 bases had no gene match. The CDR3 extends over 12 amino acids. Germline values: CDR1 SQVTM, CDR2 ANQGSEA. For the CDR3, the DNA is TGCAGCGTTCAGACAGGGAGAGAGACCCAGTACTTC. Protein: CSVQTGRETQYF.

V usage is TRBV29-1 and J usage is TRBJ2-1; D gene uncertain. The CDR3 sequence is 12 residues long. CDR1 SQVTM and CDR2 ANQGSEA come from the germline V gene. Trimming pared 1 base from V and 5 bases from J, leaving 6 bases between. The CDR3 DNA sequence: TGCAGCGTTGAAGGGGCCCACAATGAGCAGTTCTTC. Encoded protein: CSVEGAHNEQFF.

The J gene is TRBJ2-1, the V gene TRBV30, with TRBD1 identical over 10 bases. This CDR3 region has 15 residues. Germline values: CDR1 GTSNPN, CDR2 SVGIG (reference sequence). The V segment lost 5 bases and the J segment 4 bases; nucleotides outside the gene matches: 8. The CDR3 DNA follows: TGTGCCTGGGGACCCGGGACAGGGGCATACAATGAGCAGTTCTTC. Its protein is CAWGPGTGAYNEQFF. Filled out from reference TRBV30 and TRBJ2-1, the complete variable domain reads SQTIHQWPATLVQPVGSPLSLECTVEGTSNPNLYWYRQAAGRGLQLLFYSVGIGQISSEVPQNLSASRPQDRQFILSSKKLLLSDSGFYLCAWGPGTGAYNEQFFGPGTRLTVL.

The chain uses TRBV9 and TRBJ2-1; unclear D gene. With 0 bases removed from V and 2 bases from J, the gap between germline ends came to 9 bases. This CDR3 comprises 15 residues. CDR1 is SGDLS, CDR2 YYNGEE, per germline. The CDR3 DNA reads TGTGCCAGCAGCGTAGCGGCGAACCCCTACAATGAGCAGTTCTTC. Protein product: CASSVAANPYNEQFF.